Listed below are T cell receptor beta chains from one sample, sequenced in a study of identical twins. TCRdb reprocessed the 5' RACE reads with MiXCR, giving one entry per CDR3 protein. The profile shows 1.5 million to 2 million distinct CDR3 sequences, about 32% of them singletons. The sequencing sample was made of cord blood. The receptors derive from a newborn girl in good health. The CDR3 runs from the conserved cysteine through the conserved F or W. A D gene is named only where the DNA matches it firmly. Clone size appears in some rows only: once, few, many, or a class for an expanded clone.

TGTGCCAGCAGTGATACTGGACTAGCAGTAGATACGCAGTATTTT CASSDTGLAVDTQYF TRBV25-1 - TRBD2 TRBJ2-3
TGCGCCAGCAGCCAAGTCTCAGAAACCTATGGCTACACCTTC CASSQVSETYGYTF TRBV4-1 few - TRBJ1-2
TGCAGTGCTAGAGTAACCGCAGGGGGGCCTGGAAACACCATATATTTT CSARVTAGGPGNTIYF TRBV20-1 - TRBD1 TRBJ1-3
TGTGCCAGCAGCCAAGAGGCCGGCGGATCCTACGAGCAGTACTTC CASSQEAGGSYEQYF TRBV4-2 many - TRBJ2-7
TGCGCCAGCAGCCAAGAAGTCCGAAGACAGGGGGCCCACGAGCAGTACTTC CASSQEVRRQGAHEQYF TRBV4-1 few TRBD1 TRBJ2-7
TGTGCCAGCAGCTCCCGGGACCCCTCCAGGGTTAGCAATCAGCCCCAGCATTTT CASSSRDPSRVSNQPQHF TRBV21-1 few - TRBJ1-5
TGTGCCACCAGTGGGGCAGGGGATGAAAAACTGTTTTTT CATSGAGDEKLFF TRBV24-1 - - TRBJ1-4
TGTGCCAGCAGACAAGGACGACACTCCTACAATGAGCAGTACTTC CASRQGRHSYNEQYF TRBV3-1 - - TRBJ2-7
TGCGCCAGCAGCTTTCTAATTGGGGGGCGGAACACTGAAGCTTTCTTT CASSFLIGGRNTEAFF TRBV5-1 - - TRBJ1-1
TGCAGTGCTACAGGTAACTCCTACGAGCAGTACTTC CSATGNSYEQYF TRBV20-1 few - TRBJ2-7
TGTGCCGGCAGCTTAGCTGCGGCAGCCCATCAGCCCCAGCATTTT CAGSLAAAAHQPQHF TRBV7-2 - - TRBJ1-5
TGCGCCAGCAGCCAAGAGTACGGGTCCTCAGCCTACGAGCAGTACTTC CASSQEYGSSAYEQYF TRBV4-3 - - TRBJ2-7
TGTGCCAGCAGTGCAGGGGAAACAGATACGCAGTATTTT CASSAGETDTQYF TRBV11-1 - - TRBJ2-3
TGCAGCGCCTTGCGTCCCCCACTGGACGGTCCCTATGGCTACACCTTC CSALRPPLDGPYGYTF TRBV29-1 few - TRBJ1-2
TGTGCCAGCAGTTTCCGGGACAGGGCGAGGGGGAGCTACACCTTC CASSFRDRARGSYTF TRBV6-5 few TRBD1 TRBJ1-2
TGTGCCAGCAGCGTTGACCTTGAAGACGAGAACACAGATACGCAGTATTTT CASSVDLEDENTDTQYF TRBV3-1 few - TRBJ2-3
TGTGCCAGCAGAAAACAGGGGGCGCGGGACTATGGCTGCACCTTC CASRKQGARDYGCTF TRBV6-6 - TRBD1 TRBJ1-2
TGCAGCGTTGAAGATCGCGGGACAGATGGCTACACCTTC CSVEDRGTDGYTF TRBV29-1 - TRBD1 TRBJ1-2